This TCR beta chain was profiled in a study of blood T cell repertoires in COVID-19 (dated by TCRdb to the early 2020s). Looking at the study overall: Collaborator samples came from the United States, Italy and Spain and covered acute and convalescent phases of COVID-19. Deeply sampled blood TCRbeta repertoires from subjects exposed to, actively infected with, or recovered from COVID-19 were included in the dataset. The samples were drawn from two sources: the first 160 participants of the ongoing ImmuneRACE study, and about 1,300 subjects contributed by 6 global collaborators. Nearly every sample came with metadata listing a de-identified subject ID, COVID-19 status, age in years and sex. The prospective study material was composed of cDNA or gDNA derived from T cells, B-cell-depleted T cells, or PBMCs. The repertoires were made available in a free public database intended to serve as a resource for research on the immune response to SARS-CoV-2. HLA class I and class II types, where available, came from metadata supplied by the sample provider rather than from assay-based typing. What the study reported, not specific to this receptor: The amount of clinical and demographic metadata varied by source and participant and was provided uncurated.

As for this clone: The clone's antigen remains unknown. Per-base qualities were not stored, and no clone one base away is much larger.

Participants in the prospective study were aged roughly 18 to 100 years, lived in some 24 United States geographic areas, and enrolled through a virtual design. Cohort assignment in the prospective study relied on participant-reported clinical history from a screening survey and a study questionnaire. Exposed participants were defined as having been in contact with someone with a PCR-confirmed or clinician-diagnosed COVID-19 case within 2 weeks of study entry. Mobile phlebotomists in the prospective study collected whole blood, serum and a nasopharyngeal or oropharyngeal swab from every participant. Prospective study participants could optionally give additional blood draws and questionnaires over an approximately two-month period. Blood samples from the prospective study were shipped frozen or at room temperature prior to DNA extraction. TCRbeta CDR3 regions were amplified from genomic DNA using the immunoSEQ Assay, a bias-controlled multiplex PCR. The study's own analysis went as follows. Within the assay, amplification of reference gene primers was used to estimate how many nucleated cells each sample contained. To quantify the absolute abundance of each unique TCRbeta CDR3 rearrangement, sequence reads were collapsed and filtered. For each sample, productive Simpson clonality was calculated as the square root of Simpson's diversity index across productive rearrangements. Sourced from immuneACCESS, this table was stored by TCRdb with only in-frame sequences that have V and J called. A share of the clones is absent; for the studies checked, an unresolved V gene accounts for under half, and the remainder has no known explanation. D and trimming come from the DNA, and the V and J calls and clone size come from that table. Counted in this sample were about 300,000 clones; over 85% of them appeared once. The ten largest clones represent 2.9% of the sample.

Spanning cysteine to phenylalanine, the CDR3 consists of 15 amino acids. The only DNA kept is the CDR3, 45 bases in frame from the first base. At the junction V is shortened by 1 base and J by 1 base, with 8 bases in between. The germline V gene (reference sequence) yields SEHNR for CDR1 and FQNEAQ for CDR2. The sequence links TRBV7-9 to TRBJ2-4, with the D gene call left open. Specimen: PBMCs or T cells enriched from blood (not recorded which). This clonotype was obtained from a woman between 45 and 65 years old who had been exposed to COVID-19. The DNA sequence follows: TGTGCCAGCAGCTTAGAGAGTGTGGCCAAAAACATTCAGTACTTC. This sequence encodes CASSLESVAKNIQYF.